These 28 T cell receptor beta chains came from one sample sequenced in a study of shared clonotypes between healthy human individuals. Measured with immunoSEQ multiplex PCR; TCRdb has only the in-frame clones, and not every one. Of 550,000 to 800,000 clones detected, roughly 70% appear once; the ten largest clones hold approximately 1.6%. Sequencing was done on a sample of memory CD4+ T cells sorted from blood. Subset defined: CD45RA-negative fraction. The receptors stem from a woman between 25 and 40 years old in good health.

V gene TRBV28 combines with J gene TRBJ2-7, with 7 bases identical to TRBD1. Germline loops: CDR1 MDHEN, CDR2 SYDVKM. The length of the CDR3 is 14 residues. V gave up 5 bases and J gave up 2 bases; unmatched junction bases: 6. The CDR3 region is CASSNPTGTYEQYF. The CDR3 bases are TGTGCCAGCAGTAACCCGACAGGGACCTACGAGCAGTACTTC.

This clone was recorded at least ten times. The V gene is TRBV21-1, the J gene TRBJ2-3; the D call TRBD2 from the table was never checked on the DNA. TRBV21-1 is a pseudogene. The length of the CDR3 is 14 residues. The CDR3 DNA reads TGTGCCAGCACCGGCCGGGGGGGGAACGATACGCAGTATTTT. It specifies CASTGRGGNDTQYF.

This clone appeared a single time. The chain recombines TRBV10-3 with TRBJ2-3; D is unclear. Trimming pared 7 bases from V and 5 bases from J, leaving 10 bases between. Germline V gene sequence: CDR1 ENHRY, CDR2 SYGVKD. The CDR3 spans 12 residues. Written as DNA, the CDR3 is TGTGCCATCAAAGGTAGTGAAGATACGCAGTATTTT. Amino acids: CAIKGSEDTQYF.

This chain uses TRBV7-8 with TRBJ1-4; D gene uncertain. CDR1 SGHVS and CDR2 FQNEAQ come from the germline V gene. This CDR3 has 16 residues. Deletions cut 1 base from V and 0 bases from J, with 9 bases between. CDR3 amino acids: CASSLEPVTTNEKLFF. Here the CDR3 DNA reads TGTGCCAGCAGCTTAGAACCCGTAACAACTAATGAAAAACTGTTTTTT.

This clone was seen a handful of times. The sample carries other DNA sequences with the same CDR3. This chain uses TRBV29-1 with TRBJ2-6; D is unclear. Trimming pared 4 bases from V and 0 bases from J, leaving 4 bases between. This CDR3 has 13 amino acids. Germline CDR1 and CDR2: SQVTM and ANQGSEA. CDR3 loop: CSVASSGANVLTF. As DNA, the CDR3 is TGCAGCGTTGCGAGCTCTGGGGCCAACGTCCTGACTTTC.

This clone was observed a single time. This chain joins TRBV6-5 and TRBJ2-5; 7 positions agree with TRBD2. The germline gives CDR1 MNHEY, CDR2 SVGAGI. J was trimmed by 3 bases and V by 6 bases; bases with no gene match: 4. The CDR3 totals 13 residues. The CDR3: CASRRTREETQYF. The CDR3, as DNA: TGTGCCAGCAGGAGGACTAGGGAAGAGACCCAGTACTTC.

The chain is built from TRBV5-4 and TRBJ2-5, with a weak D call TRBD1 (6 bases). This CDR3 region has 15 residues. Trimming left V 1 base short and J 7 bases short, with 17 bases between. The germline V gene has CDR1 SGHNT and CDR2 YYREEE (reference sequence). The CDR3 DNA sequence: TGTGCCAGCAGCTTGACGCAGGGGCGATTGGGGACCCAGTACTTC. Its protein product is CASSLTQGRLGTQYF.

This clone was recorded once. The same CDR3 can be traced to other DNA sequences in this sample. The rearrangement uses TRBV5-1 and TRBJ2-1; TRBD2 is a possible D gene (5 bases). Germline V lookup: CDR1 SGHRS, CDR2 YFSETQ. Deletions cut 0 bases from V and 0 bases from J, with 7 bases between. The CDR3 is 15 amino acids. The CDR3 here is CASSLAGSSYNEQFF. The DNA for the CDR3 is TGCGCCAGCAGCTTGGCGGGGTCCTCCTACAATGAGCAGTTCTTC.

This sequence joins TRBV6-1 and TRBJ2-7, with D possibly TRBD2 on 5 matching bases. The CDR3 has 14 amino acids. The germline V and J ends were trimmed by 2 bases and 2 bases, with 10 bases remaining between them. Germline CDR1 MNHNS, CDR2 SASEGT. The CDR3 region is CASSEQADTYEQYF. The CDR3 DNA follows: TGTGCCAGCAGTGAACAAGCGGATACCTACGAGCAGTACTTC.

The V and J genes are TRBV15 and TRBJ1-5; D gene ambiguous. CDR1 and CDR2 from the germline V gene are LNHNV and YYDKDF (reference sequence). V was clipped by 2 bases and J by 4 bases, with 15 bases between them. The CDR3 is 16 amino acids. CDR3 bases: TGTGCCACCAGCAGATCCAGAAGCGGAGGGAATCAGCCCCAGCATTTT. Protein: CATSRSRSGGNQPQHF.

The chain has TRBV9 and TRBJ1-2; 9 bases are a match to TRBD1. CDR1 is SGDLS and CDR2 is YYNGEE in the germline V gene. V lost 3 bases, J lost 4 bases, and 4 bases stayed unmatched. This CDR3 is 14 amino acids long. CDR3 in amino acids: CASSAGTGIYGYTF. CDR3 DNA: TGTGCCAGCAGCGCAGGGACAGGGATCTATGGCTACACCTTC.

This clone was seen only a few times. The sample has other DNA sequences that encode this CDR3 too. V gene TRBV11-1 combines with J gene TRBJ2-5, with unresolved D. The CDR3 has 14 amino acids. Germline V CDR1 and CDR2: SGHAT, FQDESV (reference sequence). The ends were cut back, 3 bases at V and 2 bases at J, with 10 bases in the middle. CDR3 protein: CASSFSSGQETQYF. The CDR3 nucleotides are TGTGCCAGCAGCTTTAGCTCAGGACAAGAGACCCAGTACTTC.

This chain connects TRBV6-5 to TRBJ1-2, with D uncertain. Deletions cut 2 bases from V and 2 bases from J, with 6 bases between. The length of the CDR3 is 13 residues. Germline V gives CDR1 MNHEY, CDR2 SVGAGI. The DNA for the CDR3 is TGTGCCAGCAGTTACACCGGAAACTATGGCTACACCTTC. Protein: CASSYTGNYGYTF.

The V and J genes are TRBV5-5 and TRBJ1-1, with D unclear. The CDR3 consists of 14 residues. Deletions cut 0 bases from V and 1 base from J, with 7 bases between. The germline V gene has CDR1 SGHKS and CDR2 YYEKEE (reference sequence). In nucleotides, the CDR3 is TGTGCCAGCAGCTTGGAGTGGTCGAACACTGAAGCTTTCTTT. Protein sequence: CASSLEWSNTEAFF.

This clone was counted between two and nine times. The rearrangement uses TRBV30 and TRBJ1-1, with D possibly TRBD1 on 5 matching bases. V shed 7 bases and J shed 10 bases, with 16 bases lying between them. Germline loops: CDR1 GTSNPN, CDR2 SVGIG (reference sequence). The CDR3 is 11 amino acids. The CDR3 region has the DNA TGTGCCTCTTATGTCCTGGGGCGAGCTTTCTTT. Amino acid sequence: CASYVLGRAFF.

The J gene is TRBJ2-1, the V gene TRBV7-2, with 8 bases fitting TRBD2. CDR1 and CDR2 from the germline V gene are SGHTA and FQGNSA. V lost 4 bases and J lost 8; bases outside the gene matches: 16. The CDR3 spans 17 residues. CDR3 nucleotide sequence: TGTGCCAGCAGCTCCCCCCTAGCGGGTCCCTCTGGCGATGAGCAGTTCTTC. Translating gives CASSSPLAGPSGDEQFF.

This chain's CDR3 is CASSLAVREGLYEQYF. Here the CDR3 DNA reads TGTGCCAGCAGCTTGGCTGTCCGGGAGGGCCTGTACGAGCAGTACTTC. The chain couples TRBV5-8 to TRBJ2-7, with 8 bases aligning to TRBD2. V shed 0 bases and J 4 bases; nucleotides not matched to a gene: 9. This CDR3 spans 16 amino acids. From germline, CDR1 is SGHTS and CDR2 YDEGEE.

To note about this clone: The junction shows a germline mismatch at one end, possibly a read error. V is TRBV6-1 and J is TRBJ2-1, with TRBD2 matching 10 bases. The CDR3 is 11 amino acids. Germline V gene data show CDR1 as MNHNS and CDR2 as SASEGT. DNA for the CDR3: TGTGCCAGCAGTCCGGGACTAGCGTTCCTCTTC. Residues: CASSPGLAFLF.

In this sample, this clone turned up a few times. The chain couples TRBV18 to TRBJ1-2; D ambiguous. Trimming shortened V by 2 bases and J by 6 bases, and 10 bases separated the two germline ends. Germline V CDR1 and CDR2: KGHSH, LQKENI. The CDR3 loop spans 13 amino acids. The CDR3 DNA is TGTGCCAGCTCACCAGGCCAAGTCGATGGCTACACCTTC. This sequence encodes CASSPGQVDGYTF.

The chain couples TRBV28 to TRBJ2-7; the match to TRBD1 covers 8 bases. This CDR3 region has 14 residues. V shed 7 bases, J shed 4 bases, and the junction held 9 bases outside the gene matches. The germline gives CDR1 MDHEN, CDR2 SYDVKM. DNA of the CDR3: TGTGCCAGCACCATAGACAGGGGCGAGTACGAGCAGTACTTC. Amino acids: CASTIDRGEYEQYF.

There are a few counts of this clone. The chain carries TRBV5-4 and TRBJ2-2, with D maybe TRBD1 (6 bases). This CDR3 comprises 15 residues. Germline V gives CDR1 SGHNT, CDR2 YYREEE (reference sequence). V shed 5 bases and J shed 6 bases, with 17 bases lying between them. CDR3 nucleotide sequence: TGTGCCAGCAGAGAAGGGGGTTTGGGGCCCGGGGAGCTGTTTTTT. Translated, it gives CASREGGLGPGELFF. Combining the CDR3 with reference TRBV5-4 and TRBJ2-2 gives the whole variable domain ETGVTQSPTHLIKTRGQQVTLRCSSQSGHNTVSWYQQALGQGPQFIFQYYREEENGRGNFPPRFSGLQFPNYSSELNVNALELDDSALYLCASREGGLGPGELFFGEGSRLTVL.

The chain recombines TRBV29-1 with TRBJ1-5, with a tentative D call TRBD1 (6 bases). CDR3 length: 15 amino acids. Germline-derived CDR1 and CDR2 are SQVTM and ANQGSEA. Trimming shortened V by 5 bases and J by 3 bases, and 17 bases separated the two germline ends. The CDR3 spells CSVSLGGLLNQPQHF. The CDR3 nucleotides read TGCAGCGTTTCCTTGGGGGGCCTACTCAATCAGCCCCAGCATTTT.

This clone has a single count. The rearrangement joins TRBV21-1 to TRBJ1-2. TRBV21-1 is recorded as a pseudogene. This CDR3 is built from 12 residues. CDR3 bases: TGTGCCAGCAGCAAAGTGGAGTATGGCTACACCTTC. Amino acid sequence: CASSKVEYGYTF.

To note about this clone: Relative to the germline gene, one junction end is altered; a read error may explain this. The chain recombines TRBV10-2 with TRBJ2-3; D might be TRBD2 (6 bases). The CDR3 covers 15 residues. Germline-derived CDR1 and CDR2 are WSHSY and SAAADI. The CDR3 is CASSDRSGSTNTQYF. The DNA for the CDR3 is TGCGCCAGCAGTGATAGGAGCGGGTCCACAAATACGCAGTATTTT.

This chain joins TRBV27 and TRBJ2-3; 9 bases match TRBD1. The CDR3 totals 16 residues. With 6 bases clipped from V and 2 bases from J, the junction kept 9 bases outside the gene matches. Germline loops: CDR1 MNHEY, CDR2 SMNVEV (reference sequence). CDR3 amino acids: CASRRTGTGFTDTQYF. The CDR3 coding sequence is TGTGCCAGCAGGCGCACCGGGACAGGGTTCACAGATACGCAGTATTTT.

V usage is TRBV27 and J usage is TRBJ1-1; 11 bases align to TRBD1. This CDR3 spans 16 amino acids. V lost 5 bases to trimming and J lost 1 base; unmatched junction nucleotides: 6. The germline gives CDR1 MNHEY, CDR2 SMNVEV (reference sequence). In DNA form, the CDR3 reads TGTGCCAGCAGTCCGCGGACAGGGGGCAAGAACACTGAAGCTTTCTTT. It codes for CASSPRTGGKNTEAFF.

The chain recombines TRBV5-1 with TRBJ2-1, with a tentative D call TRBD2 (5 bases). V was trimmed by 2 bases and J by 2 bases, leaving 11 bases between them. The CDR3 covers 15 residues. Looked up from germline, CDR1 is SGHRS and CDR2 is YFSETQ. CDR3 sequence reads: CASSFVSGAYNEQFF. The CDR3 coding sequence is TGCGCCAGCAGCTTTGTAAGCGGAGCCTACAATGAGCAGTTCTTC. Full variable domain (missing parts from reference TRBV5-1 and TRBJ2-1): KAGVTQTPRYLIKTRGQQVTLSCSPISGHRSVSWYQQTPGQGLQFLFEYFSETQRNKGNFPGRFSGRQFSNSRSEMNVSTLELGDSALYLCASSFVSGAYNEQFFGPGTRLTVL.

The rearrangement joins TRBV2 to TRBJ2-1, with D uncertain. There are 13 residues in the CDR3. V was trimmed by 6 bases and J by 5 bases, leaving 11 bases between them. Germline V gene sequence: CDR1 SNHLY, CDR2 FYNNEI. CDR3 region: CASRATRNNEQFF. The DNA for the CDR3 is TGTGCCAGCAGGGCGACGCGCAACAATGAGCAGTTCTTC.